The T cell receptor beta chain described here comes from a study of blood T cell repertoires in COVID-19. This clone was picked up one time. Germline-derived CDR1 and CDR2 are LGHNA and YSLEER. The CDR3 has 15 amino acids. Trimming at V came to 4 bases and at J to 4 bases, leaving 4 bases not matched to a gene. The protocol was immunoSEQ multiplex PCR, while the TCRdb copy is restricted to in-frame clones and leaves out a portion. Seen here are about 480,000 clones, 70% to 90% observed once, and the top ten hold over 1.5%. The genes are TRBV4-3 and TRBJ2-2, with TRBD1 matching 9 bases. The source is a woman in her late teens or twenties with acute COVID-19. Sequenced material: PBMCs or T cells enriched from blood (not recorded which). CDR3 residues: CASSPRQGGTGELFF. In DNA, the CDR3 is TGCGCCAGCAGCCCTCGACAGGGGGGCACCGGGGAGCTGTTTTTT.